This paragraph reports one TCR beta chain. Its antigen is undetermined. Researchers ran the PCR with 60 Vbeta and 13 Jbeta primers. This table comes from immunoSEQ multiplex PCR, and its TCRdb copy is limited to in-frame clones, with some not included. The sample yields about 200,000 clones, roughly an eighth seen once. The data stem from a study of cytomegalovirus exposure and HLA in healthy donors. Whole-study findings and limits: In an earlier analysis, in about 530 donors, most V segments appeared productive either ~87% or ~30% of the time. A missense variant in DCLRE1C was later tied to TCR beta V- and J-gene trimming. The authors considered a cluster of highly shared sequence variants likely to be a sequencing artifact.

Trimming shortened V by 4 bases and J by 0 bases, and 18 bases separated the two germline ends. This CDR3 contains 17 residues. The germline V gene has CDR1 SGHNT and CDR2 YYREEE (reference sequence). This sequence joins TRBV5-4 and TRBJ2-3; TRBD2 might be the D (5 bases). Sample: PBMCs. The TCR originated in a man aged 45-65 years in good health and CMV-seropositive. CDR3 coding DNA: TGTGCCAGCAGCCCTTCGGGTCAGCGGCTCAGCACAGATACGCAGTATTTT. It translates to CASSPSGQRLSTDTQYF.